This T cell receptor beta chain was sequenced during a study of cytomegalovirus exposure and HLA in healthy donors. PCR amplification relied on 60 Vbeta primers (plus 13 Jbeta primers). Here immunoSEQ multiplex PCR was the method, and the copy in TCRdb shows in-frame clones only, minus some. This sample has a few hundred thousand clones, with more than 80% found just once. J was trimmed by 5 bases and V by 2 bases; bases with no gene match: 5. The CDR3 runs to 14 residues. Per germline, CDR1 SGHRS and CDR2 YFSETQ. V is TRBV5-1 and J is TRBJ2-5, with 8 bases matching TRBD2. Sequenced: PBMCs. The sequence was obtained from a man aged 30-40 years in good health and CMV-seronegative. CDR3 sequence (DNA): TGCGCCAGCAGCTTTCTAGCGGGCGATGAGACCCAGTACTTC. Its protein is CASSFLAGDETQYF.